The 18 T cell receptor beta chains below were found in one sample sequenced in a study of T cell responses to AZD1222 COVID-19 vaccine. The method was immunoSEQ multiplex PCR; TCRdb's version includes in-frame clones alone and lacks a portion of them. The repertoire holds about 140,000 clones, with 80% to 90% as singletons. Sequenced here: peripheral blood, sampled on day 0 of AZD1222 vaccination. The receptors derive from an adult in good health.

The CDR3 region has the DNA TGTGCCAGCAGTTACGACGGCGGGAGGGCCATGGACATTCAGTACTTC. Translation gives CASSYDGGRAMDIQYF. The rearrangement links TRBV6-2 or TRBV6-3 to TRBJ2-4; the match to TRBD2 covers 9 bases. The CDR3 consists of 16 residues. V shed 2 bases and J 8 bases; nucleotides not matched to a gene: 10. The germline V gene encodes CDR1 MNHEY and CDR2 SVGEGT.

The chain uses TRBV6-1 and TRBJ1-3; D perhaps matches TRBD1 (6 bases). Trimming left V 2 bases short and J 3 bases short, with 11 bases between. The CDR3 contains 15 residues. The germline gives CDR1 MNHNS, CDR2 SASEGT. The CDR3, as DNA: TGTGCCAGCAGTGAATTAGGCAGGGGTGGAAACACCATATATTTT. It yields the protein CASSELGRGGNTIYF.

The chain recombines TRBV23-1 with TRBJ2-3; D possibly uses TRBD1 or TRBD2 (6 bases each). TRBV23-1 is recorded as an ORF, its role being uncertain. The CDR3 is 15 amino acids. With 3 bases removed from V and 2 bases from J, the gap between germline ends came to 12 bases. The CDR3 DNA sequence: TGCGCCAGCAGTCACCGGGGGCAGGACACAGATACGCAGTATTTT. Amino acids: CASSHRGQDTDTQYF.

This chain links TRBV19 with TRBJ1-5, with D maybe TRBD1 (6 bases). This CDR3 spans 17 amino acids. V lost 3 bases, J lost 0 bases, and 15 bases lay in between. Germline CDR1 reads LNHDA; CDR2 reads SQIVND (reference sequence). This CDR3 reads CASSIGVRGYSNQPQHF. The CDR3 nucleotides read TGTGCCAGTAGTATCGGGGTTAGGGGGTATAGCAATCAGCCCCAGCATTTT.

The rearrangement links TRBV2 to TRBJ1-4, with a tentative D call TRBD1 (5 bases). This CDR3 spans 14 amino acids. CDR1 is SNHLY, CDR2 FYNNEI, per germline. V dropped 5 bases and J dropped 5 bases, with 12 bases sitting between them. CDR3 DNA sequence: TGTGCCAGCAGTCTACAGAGGACAAATGAAAAACTGTTTTTT. Residues: CASSLQRTNEKLFF.

This chain links TRBV4-1 with TRBJ2-5; TRBD2 agrees at 13 bases. The CDR3 runs 16 residues. From germline, CDR1 is MGHRA and CDR2 YSYEKL. The ends lost 2 bases at V and 4 bases at J; junction bases unmatched: 4. The CDR3 loop is CASSQHTSGGGETQYF. Written as DNA, the CDR3 is TGCGCCAGCAGCCAACATACTAGCGGGGGGGGAGAGACCCAGTACTTC.

This sequence joins TRBV20-1 and TRBJ2-7; D not resolved. CDR3 length: 15 amino acids. V dropped 3 bases and J dropped 1 base, with 16 bases sitting between them. Germline CDR1 reads DFQATT; CDR2 reads SNEGSKA (reference sequence). The CDR3 bases are TGCAGTGCTAGTTCCACCCAGCAGCTATCCTACGAGCAGTACTTC. Translating it yields CSASSTQQLSYEQYF.

The gene calls are TRBV18 and TRBJ1-1, with D unresolved. Trimming left V 4 bases short and J 7 bases short, with 13 bases between. Germline V CDR1 and CDR2: KGHSH, LQKENI. The CDR3 extends over 13 amino acids. The CDR3 nucleotides are TGTGCCAGCTCACTAGGACTGGAATTTGAAGCTTTCTTT. Translation gives CASSLGLEFEAFF.

J is TRBJ1-5 and V is TRBV4-1; D is undetermined. The V end was cut by 0 bases, the J end by 4 bases, with 10 bases between. This CDR3 region has 15 residues. Germline V gives CDR1 MGHRA, CDR2 YSYEKL. The CDR3 DNA sequence: TGCGCCAGCAGCCAAGAGGGCTTCAGTAATCAGCCCCAGCATTTT. It codes for CASSQEGFSNQPQHF.

The rearrangement links TRBV6-6 to TRBJ1-2; 8 bases are shared with TRBD1. The V segment lost 5 bases and the J segment 5 bases; nucleotides outside the gene matches: 7. The CDR3 is made up of 14 amino acids. The V gene's germline CDR1 is MNHNY and CDR2 SVGAGI (reference sequence). Here the CDR3 DNA reads TGTGCCAGCAGTCCCCAGGGGGCTTCTTATGGCTACACCTTC. Translating it yields CASSPQGASYGYTF.

CDR3 nucleotides: TGTGCCAGCAGCCCCAGCTCCTACAATGAGCAGTTCTTC. Amino acid sequence: CASSPSSYNEQFF. The J gene is TRBJ2-1, the V gene TRBV7-3; D gene uncertain. The V end was cut by 5 bases, the J end by 0 bases, with 5 bases between. This CDR3 region has 13 residues. The germline V gene has CDR1 SGHTA and CDR2 FQGTGA.

V is TRBV4-1 and J is TRBJ1-1; D call uncertain. The CDR3 consists of 14 residues. Germline values: CDR1 MGHRA, CDR2 YSYEKL. The V end was cut by 3 bases, the J end by 6 bases, with 14 bases between. The CDR3 DNA is TGCGCCAGCAGCCACCCCTTACGCGGCGCTGAAGCTTTCTTT. It encodes CASSHPLRGAEAFF.

The rearrangement joins TRBV28 to TRBJ1-1; D unclear. Trimming removed 2 bases at V and 1 base at J, with 8 bases between. The germline CDR1 and CDR2 sequences are MDHEN and SYDVKM. This CDR3 region has 14 residues. The DNA for the CDR3 is TGTGCCAGCAGTTTAATAAGTCAGAACACTGAAGCTTTCTTT. As protein: CASSLISQNTEAFF. Full variable domain (remainder filled in from reference TRBV28 and TRBJ1-1): DVKVTQSSRYLVKRTGEKVFLECVQDMDHENMFWYRQDPGLGLRLIYFSYDVKMKEKGDIPEGYSVSREKKERFSLILESASTNQTSMYLCASSLISQNTEAFFGQGTRLTVV.

This clone was recorded once. This sequence joins TRBV11-3 and TRBJ2-5; the D is unclear. In germline, CDR1 is SGHNT, CDR2 YENEEA. This CDR3 region has 13 residues. Between the trimmed V and J ends, which lost 5 bases and 6 bases, there was a span of 13 bases. CDR3 nucleotide sequence: TGTGCCAGCAGCCGCCTTTGCGTCAAGACCCAGTACTTC. This gives the protein CASSRLCVKTQYF. The full variable domain, in which reference TRBV11-3 and TRBJ2-5 provide the parts outside the CDR3, is EAGVVQSPRYKIIEKKQPVAFWCNPISGHNTLYWYLQNLGQGPELLIRYENEEAVDDSQLPKDRFSAERLKGVDSTLKIQPAELGDSAVYLCASSRLCVKTQYFGPGTRLLVL.

The chain combines TRBV6-5 with TRBJ1-6; D is possibly TRBD1 (5 bases). With 8 bases removed from V and 10 bases from J, the gap between germline ends came to 21 bases. Germline CDR1 MNHEY, CDR2 SVGAGI. The CDR3 is 15 amino acids. This chain's CDR3 is CASGTPGTGESPLHF. For the CDR3, the DNA is TGTGCCAGCGGTACCCCGGGCACGGGGGAATCACCCCTCCACTTT.

The chain employs TRBV7-2 and TRBJ2-5; D remains ambiguous. Looked up from germline, CDR1 is SGHTA and CDR2 is FQGNSA. V dropped 1 base and J dropped 1 base, with 7 bases sitting between them. CDR3 length: 14 residues. The DNA of the CDR3 is TGTGCCAGCAGCTTAGAGGTTATCCAAGAGACCCAGTACTTC. Translated, it gives CASSLEVIQETQYF.

CDR3 nucleotides: TGTGCCAGCAGTTCTAAGGGGGGGGTAACTGAAGCTTTCTTT. This translates into CASSSKGGVTEAFF. The chain combines TRBV27 with TRBJ1-1, with TRBD1 as a possible D gene (6 bases). The CDR3 sequence is 14 residues long. Germline V gives CDR1 MNHEY, CDR2 SMNVEV (reference sequence). Trimming shortened V by 4 bases and J by 5 bases, and 14 bases separated the two germline ends.

V usage is TRBV19 and J usage is TRBJ1-2, with D possibly matching TRBD1 (5 bases). V was trimmed by 7 bases and J by 4 bases, leaving 13 bases between them. This CDR3 has 13 residues. The germline CDR1 and CDR2 sequences are LNHDA and SQIVND (reference sequence). CDR3 in amino acids: CASNPTDRYGYTF. The CDR3 DNA follows: TGTGCCAGTAACCCGACAGACCGCTATGGCTACACCTTC.